The clone carrying this T cell receptor (beta chain) was observed once. As yet, its antigen is unknown. This entry belongs to a study of radiotherapy plus CTLA-4 blockade in lung cancer. The wider study: Among enrolled patients, 15% to 20% responded and 31% achieved disease control.

The study, taken as a whole, reports: Early blood T cell clone dynamics, with interferon-beta, were reported to best predict response. Expansion in blood of tumor-derived TCR clones was seen after radiotherapy plus ipilimumab.

Data came from immunoSEQ multiplex PCR; TCRdb stores just in-frame clones and leaves some out. Of 40,000 to 55,000 clones listed, approximately 77% are singletons. Germline values: CDR1 GTSNPN, CDR2 SVGIG (reference sequence). Trimming took 3 bases from V and 5 from J; bases not matched to a gene: 1. The CDR3 length is 11 residues. The sequences come from peripheral blood, collected from a patient treated with radiotherapy plus ipilimumab. The chain is built from TRBV30 and TRBJ2-7; 7 bases are shared with TRBD2. The TCR was taken from a human donor with non-small cell lung cancer whose response to radiotherapy plus ipilimumab could not be evaluated. The CDR3 protein is CAWRAGDEQYF. CDR3 in DNA: TGTGCCTGGAGGGCGGGAGACGAGCAGTACTTC.